These T cell receptor beta chains were read from a single sample in a study of CD8 T cells in ankylosing spondylitis. From the 5' RACE reads, TCRdb called clonotypes with MiXCR, one entry per CDR3 protein. The table shows 250,000 or so distinct CDR3 sequences, with more than 20% occurring only once. What was sequenced was blood, either unsorted or a sorted T cell fraction (not recorded which). These receptors all come from a male donor with ankylosing spondylitis or in good health (not recorded which). CDR3s include the opening cysteine and the closing phenylalanine or tryptophan. The order of the fields is V gene, clone size, J gene, D gene, CDR3 protein, CDR3 DNA. A D gene is named only where the DNA matches it firmly. Some rows have no size entry. The others give once, few or many, or a class for an expanded clone.

V: TRBV6-2/TRBV6-3; size: many; J: TRBJ2-5; D: TRBD2; CDR3: CASSQRGTSDETQYF; DNA: TGTGCCAGCAGCCAACGAGGGACTAGCGATGAGACCCAGTACTTC
V: TRBV20-1; size: many; J: TRBJ2-7; D: .; CDR3: CSATRTYEQYF; DNA: TGCAGTGCTACAAGGACCTACGAGCAGTACTTC
V: TRBV7-9; size: .; J: TRBJ2-1; D: TRBD2; CDR3: CASSRKWGGFF; DNA: TGTGCCAGCAGCCGGAAATGGGGGGGGTTCTTC
V: TRBV12-3/TRBV12-4; size: many; J: TRBJ2-2; D: .; CDR3: CASSLGGNTGELFF; DNA: TGTGCCAGCAGTTTAGGGGGTAACACCGGGGAGCTGTTTTTT
V: TRBV10-3; size: few; J: TRBJ2-5; D: TRBD1; CDR3: CAISRDRDLGETQYF; DNA: TGTGCCATCTCGAGGGACAGGGATCTAGGGGAGACCCAGTACTTC
V: TRBV20-1; size: many; J: TRBJ2-3; D: .; CDR3: CSARDQFRTGTDTQYF; DNA: TGCAGTGCTAGAGACCAATTCAGGACTGGAACAGATACGCAGTATTTT
V: TRBV6-1; size: many; J: TRBJ2-2; D: TRBD2; CDR3: CASKPLAGGPSGELFF; DNA: TGTGCCAGCAAACCTCTAGCGGGGGGGCCCTCCGGGGAGCTGTTTTTT
V: TRBV20-1; size: many; J: TRBJ2-7; D: TRBD1; CDR3: CSARQGNEQYF; DNA: TGCAGTGCCAGACAGGGTAACGAGCAGTACTTC
V: TRBV7-9; size: .; J: TRBJ2-3; D: .; CDR3: CASSNRGAGTDTQYF; DNA: TGTGCCAGCAGCAACCGAGGGGCGGGGACAGATACGCAGTATTTT
V: TRBV29-1; size: few; J: TRBJ2-7; D: TRBD1; CDR3: CSVGGRGSDEQYF; DNA: TGCAGCGTTGGGGGCAGGGGGTCTGACGAGCAGTACTTC
V: TRBV20-1; size: few; J: TRBJ2-1; D: .; CDR3: CRALANSYNEQFF; DNA: TGCAGGGCCCTAGCTAACTCCTACAATGAGCAGTTCTTC
V: TRBV29-1; size: few; J: TRBJ2-5; D: TRBD2; CDR3: CSVVGLAGEETQYF; DNA: TGCAGCGTTGTGGGACTAGCGGGGGAGGAGACCCAGTACTTC
V: TRBV3-1; size: .; J: TRBJ2-3; D: .; CDR3: CASSRFGLGKSTDTQYF; DNA: TGTGCCAGCAGCAGGTTCGGACTGGGTAAGAGCACAGATACGCAGTATTTT
V: TRBV11-2; size: .; J: TRBJ2-1; D: .; CDR3: CASSRRSASYDEQFF; DNA: TGTGCCAGCAGCCGACGCTCCGCCAGTTACGATGAGCAGTTCTTC
V: TRBV5-6; size: many; J: TRBJ1-3; D: .; CDR3: CASSSGTHSGNTIYF; DNA: TGTGCCAGCAGCTCAGGGACCCACTCTGGAAACACCATATATTTT
V: TRBV3-1; size: many; J: TRBJ1-6; D: .; CDR3: CASRPRPRRDSPLHF; DNA: TGTGCCAGCCGACCAAGACCCCGTCGGGATTCACCCCTCCACTTT
V: TRBV4-2; size: .; J: TRBJ1-5; D: .; CDR3: CASSQDTENQPQHF; DNA: TGTGCCAGCAGCCAAGATACGGAAAATCAGCCCCAGCATTTT
V: TRBV20-1; size: many; J: TRBJ2-7; D: TRBD1; CDR3: CSASRGTGGYEQYF; DNA: TGCAGTGCTAGTCGGGGGACAGGGGGCTACGAGCAGTACTTC
V: TRBV6-1; size: many; J: TRBJ1-5; D: TRBD1; CDR3: CASSRGPEHGNQPQHF; DNA: TGTGCCAGCAGCAGGGGGCCTGAGCACGGCAATCAGCCCCAGCATTTT
V: TRBV28; size: .; J: TRBJ2-2; D: TRBD1; CDR3: CASSLLGQGTGELFF; DNA: TGTGCCAGCAGTTTATTAGGACAGGGCACCGGGGAGCTGTTTTTT
V: TRBV20-1; size: few; J: TRBJ2-1; D: TRBD1; CDR3: CSARDRRPGQGVFGEQFF; DNA: TGCAGTGCTAGAGATCGGCGACCGGGACAGGGGGTTTTCGGTGAGCAGTTCTTC
V: TRBV20-1; size: .; J: TRBJ1-5; D: .; CDR3: CSARQGLGNQPQHF; DNA: TGCAGTGCTAGGCAGGGACTTGGCAATCAGCCCCAGCATTTT
V: TRBV6-5; size: many; J: TRBJ2-2; D: TRBD2; CDR3: CASSSVIAGRNTGELFF; DNA: TGTGCCAGCAGTTCCGTAATAGCGGGGAGAAACACCGGGGAGCTGTTTTTT
V: TRBV6-4; size: .; J: TRBJ2-3; D: TRBD2; CDR3: CASSVSGAADTQYF; DNA: TGTGCCAGCAGTGTTAGCGGGGCTGCAGATACGCAGTATTTT
V: TRBV6-5; size: .; J: TRBJ1-1; D: .; CDR3: CASKDLNTEAFF; DNA: TGTGCCAGCAAGGACCTAAACACTGAAGCTTTCTTT
V: TRBV29-1; size: many; J: TRBJ2-7; D: .; CDR3: CSGGGLYEQYF; DNA: TGCAGCGGGGGAGGACTCTACGAGCAGTACTTC
V: TRBV12-3/TRBV12-4; size: .; J: TRBJ2-3; D: TRBD1; CDR3: CASARGQVDTDTQYF; DNA: TGTGCCAGCGCCCGGGGACAGGTGGACACAGATACGCAGTATTTT
V: TRBV5-4; size: many; J: TRBJ1-1; D: .; CDR3: CASSLAPQGEAFF; DNA: TGTGCCAGCAGCTTGGCCCCACAGGGTGAAGCTTTCTTT
V: TRBV12-3/TRBV12-4; size: many; J: TRBJ2-2; D: .; CDR3: CASTLIPGQLNTGELFF; DNA: TGTGCCAGCACCCTGATACCTGGACAGTTGAACACCGGGGAGCTGTTTTTT
V: TRBV20-1; size: many; J: TRBJ1-2; D: .; CDR3: CSAPLTRANYGYTF; DNA: TGCAGTGCGCCGCTGACCAGGGCTAACTATGGCTACACCTTC
V: TRBV20-1; size: many; J: TRBJ2-1; D: TRBD2; CDR3: CSASLADEQFF; DNA: TGCAGTGCTAGTCTAGCGGATGAGCAGTTCTTC
V: TRBV5-1; size: many; J: TRBJ2-1; D: TRBD2; CDR3: CASSLGTSAQYNEQFF; DNA: TGCGCCAGCAGCTTGGGGACTAGCGCACAATACAATGAGCAGTTCTTC
V: TRBV20-1; size: few; J: TRBJ2-3; D: .; CDR3: CSARDPWGPDTQYF; DNA: TGCAGTGCTAGAGATCCATGGGGCCCAGATACGCAGTATTTT
V: TRBV5-5; size: once; J: TRBJ2-7; D: TRBD1; CDR3: CASSLPGGAGEQYF; DNA: TGTGCCAGCAGCTTACCAGGGGGCGCCGGCGAGCAGTACTTC
V: TRBV6-6; size: many; J: TRBJ2-5; D: .; CDR3: CASAFLETQYF; DNA: TGTGCCAGCGCATTCCTCGAGACCCAGTACTTC
V: TRBV20-1; size: many; J: TRBJ2-7; D: TRBD2; CDR3: CSATGGGLNEQYF; DNA: TGCAGTGCTACCGGGGGGGGGCTAAACGAGCAGTACTTC
V: TRBV20-1; size: many; J: TRBJ1-4; D: .; CDR3: CSASSEKLFF; DNA: TGCAGTGCTAGCAGTGAAAAACTGTTTTTT
V: TRBV4-1; size: many; J: TRBJ2-5; D: TRBD1; CDR3: CASSQLSGGRSVRTQYF; DNA: TGCGCCAGCAGCCAATTGTCAGGGGGCAGATCGGTTAGGACCCAGTACTTC
V: TRBV2; size: .; J: TRBJ2-7; D: .; CDR3: CASSETGLGVEQYF; DNA: TGTGCCAGCAGTGAAACAGGCCTGGGCGTCGAGCAGTACTTC
V: TRBV20-1; size: .; J: TRBJ2-2; D: .; CDR3: CSSGRGTGELFF; DNA: TGCAGTTCAGGCCGAGGGACCGGGGAGCTGTTTTTT
V: TRBV20-1; size: few; J: TRBJ1-5; D: .; CDR3: CSGGSSSNQPQHF; DNA: TGCAGCGGGGGGTCATCCAGCAATCAGCCCCAGCATTTT
V: TRBV20-1; size: few; J: TRBJ2-1; D: .; CDR3: CSARDLVGVHEQFF; DNA: TGCAGTGCTAGAGATTTGGTTGGGGTGCATGAGCAGTTCTTC
V: TRBV7-2; size: .; J: TRBJ2-5; D: TRBD2; CDR3: CASSLAVSGGGTQYF; DNA: TGTGCCAGCAGCTTAGCGGTTAGCGGGGGAGGGACCCAGTACTTC
V: TRBV7-8; size: many; J: TRBJ2-1; D: TRBD2; CDR3: CASSLGSLAAGNEQFF; DNA: TGTGCCAGCAGCTTAGGATCACTAGCGGCGGGCAATGAGCAGTTCTTC
V: TRBV6-1; size: .; J: TRBJ2-3; D: .; CDR3: CASLGIQGTDTQYF; DNA: TGTGCCAGCCTAGGGATCCAGGGCACAGATACGCAGTATTTT
V: TRBV12-3/TRBV12-4; size: few; J: TRBJ2-5; D: TRBD1; CDR3: CASSLQGAQETQYF; DNA: TGTGCCAGCAGTCTACAGGGGGCCCAAGAGACCCAGTACTTC
V: TRBV12-3/TRBV12-4; size: .; J: TRBJ2-7; D: .; CDR3: CASKRDITIYEQYF; DNA: TGTGCCAGCAAACGGGACATTACCATCTACGAGCAGTACTTC